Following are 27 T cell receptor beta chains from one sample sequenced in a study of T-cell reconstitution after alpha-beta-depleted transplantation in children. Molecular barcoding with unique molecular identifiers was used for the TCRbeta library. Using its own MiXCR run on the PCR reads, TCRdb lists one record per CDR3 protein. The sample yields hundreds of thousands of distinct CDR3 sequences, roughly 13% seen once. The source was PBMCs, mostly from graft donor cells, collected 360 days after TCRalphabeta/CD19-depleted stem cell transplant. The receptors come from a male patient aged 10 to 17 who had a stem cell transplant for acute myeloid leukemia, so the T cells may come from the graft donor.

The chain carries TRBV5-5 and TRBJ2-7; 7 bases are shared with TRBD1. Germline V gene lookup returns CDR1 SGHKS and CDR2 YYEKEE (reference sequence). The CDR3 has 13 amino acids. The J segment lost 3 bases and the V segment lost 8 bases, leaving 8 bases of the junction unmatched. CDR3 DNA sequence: TGTGCCAGTACCGGGACAGTTGTCTACGAGCAGTACTTC. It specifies CASTGTVVYEQYF.

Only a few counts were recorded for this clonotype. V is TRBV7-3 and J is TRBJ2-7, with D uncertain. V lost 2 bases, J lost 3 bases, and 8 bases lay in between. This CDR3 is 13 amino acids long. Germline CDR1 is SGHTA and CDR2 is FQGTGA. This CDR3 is CASSLAFNYEQYF. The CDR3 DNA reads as TGTGCCAGCAGCTTAGCGTTTAACTACGAGCAGTACTTC.

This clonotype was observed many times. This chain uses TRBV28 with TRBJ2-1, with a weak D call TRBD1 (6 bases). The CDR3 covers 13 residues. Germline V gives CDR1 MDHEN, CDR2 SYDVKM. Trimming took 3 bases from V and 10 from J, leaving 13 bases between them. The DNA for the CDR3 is TGTGCCAGCAGTTTCATAGGGGGTATCGAGCAGTTCTTC. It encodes CASSFIGGIEQFF. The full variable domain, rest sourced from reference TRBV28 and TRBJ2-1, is DVKVTQSSRYLVKRTGEKVFLECVQDMDHENMFWYRQDPGLGLRLIYFSYDVKMKEKGDIPEGYSVSREKKERFSLILESASTNQTSMYLCASSFIGGIEQFFGPGTRLTVL.

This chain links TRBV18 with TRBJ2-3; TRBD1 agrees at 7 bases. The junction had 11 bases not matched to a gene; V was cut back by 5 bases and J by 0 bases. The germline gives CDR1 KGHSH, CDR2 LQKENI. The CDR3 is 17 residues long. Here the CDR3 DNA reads TGTGCCAGCTCAACGCAGAGGACAGGAGCTAGCACAGATACGCAGTATTTT. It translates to CASSTQRTGASTDTQYF.

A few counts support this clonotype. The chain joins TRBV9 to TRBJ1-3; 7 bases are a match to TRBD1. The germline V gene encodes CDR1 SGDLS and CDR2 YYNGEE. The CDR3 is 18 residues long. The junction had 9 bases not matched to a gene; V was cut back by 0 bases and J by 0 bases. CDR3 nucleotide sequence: TGTGCCAGCAGCGTAGCTGAGGGAGGGGGCTTCTCTGGAAACACCATATATTTT. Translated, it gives CASSVAEGGGFSGNTIYF.

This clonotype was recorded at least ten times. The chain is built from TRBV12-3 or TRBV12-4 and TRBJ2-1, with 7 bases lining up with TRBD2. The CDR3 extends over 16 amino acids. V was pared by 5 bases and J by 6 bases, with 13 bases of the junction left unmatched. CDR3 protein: CASSRGESWQSNEQFF. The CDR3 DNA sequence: TGTGCCAGCAGTCGGGGGGAGTCATGGCAGTCCAATGAGCAGTTCTTC.

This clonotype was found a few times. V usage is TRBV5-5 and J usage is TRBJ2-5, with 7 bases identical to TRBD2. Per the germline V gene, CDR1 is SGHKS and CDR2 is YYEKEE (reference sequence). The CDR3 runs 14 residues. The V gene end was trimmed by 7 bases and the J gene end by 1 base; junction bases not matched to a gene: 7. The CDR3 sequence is CASAELASQETQYF. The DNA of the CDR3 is TGTGCCAGCGCTGAACTAGCGTCCCAAGAGACCCAGTACTTC.

CDR3 sequence reads: CASSLPTVNQETQYF. The CDR3 DNA is TGTGCCAGCAGCTTACCGACAGTTAATCAAGAGACCCAGTACTTC. The J gene is TRBJ2-5, the V gene TRBV7-9; D perhaps matches TRBD1 (5 bases). Germline CDR1 is SEHNR and CDR2 is FQNEAQ (reference sequence). This CDR3 spans 15 amino acids. Trimming pared 2 bases from V and 2 bases from J, leaving 12 bases between.

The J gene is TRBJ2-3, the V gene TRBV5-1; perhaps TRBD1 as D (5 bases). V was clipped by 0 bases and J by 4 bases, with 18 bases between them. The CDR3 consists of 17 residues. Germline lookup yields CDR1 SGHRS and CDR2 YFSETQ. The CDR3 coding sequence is TGCGCCAGCAGCTTGGGCCTCACCCTTGACAGATCAGATACGCAGTATTTT. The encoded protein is CASSLGLTLDRSDTQYF.

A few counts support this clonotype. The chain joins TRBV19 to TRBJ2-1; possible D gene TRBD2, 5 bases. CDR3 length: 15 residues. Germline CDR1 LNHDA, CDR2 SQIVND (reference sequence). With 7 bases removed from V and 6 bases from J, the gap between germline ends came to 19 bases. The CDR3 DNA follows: TGTGCCAGTATGCACGATAGCGTTGCGGGCAATGAGCAGTTCTTC. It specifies CASMHDSVAGNEQFF.

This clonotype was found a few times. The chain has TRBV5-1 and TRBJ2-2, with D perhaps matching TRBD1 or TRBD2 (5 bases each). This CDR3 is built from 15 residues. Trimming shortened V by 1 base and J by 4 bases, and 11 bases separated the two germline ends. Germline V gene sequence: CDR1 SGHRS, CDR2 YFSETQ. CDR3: CASSLSGRSTGELFF. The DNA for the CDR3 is TGCGCCAGCAGCTTGTCGGGGCGCAGCACCGGGGAGCTGTTTTTT.

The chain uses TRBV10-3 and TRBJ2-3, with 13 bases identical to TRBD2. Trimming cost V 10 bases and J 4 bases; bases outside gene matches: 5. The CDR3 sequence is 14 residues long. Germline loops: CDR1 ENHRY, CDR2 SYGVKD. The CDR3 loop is CASGLAGAPDTQYF. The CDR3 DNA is TGTGCCAGCGGACTAGCGGGAGCACCAGATACGCAGTATTTT.

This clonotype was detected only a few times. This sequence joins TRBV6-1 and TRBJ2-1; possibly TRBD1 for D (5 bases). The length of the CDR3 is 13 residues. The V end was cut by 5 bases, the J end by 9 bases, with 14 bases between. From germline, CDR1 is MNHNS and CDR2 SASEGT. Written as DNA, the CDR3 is TGTGCCAGCAGTAGAACGGACATGGGTGAGCAGTTCTTC. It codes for CASSRTDMGEQFF.

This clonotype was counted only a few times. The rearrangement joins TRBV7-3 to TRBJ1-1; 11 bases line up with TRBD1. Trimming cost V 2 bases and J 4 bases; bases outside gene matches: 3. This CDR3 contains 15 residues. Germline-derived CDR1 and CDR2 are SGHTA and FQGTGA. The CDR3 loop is CASSLGQGAFTEAFF. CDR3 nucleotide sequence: TGTGCCAGCAGCTTAGGACAGGGGGCCTTCACTGAAGCTTTCTTT.

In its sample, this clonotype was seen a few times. CDR3 in amino acids: CASLRDGTDTQYF. CDR3 DNA sequence: TGTGCCAGCCTCCGGGACGGCACAGATACGCAGTATTTT. The chain has TRBV27 and TRBJ2-3; D tentatively fits TRBD1 or TRBD2 (5 bases each). The CDR3 runs to 13 residues. V gave up 8 bases and J gave up 1 base, with 10 bases separating them. Germline V gives CDR1 MNHEY, CDR2 SMNVEV (reference sequence).

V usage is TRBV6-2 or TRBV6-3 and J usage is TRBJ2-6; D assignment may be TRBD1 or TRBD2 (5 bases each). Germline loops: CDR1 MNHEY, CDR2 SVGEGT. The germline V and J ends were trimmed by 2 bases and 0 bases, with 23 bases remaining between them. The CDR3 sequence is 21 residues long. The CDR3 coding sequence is TGTGCCAGCAGTTACCTATTTCGACGTTGGGGGAAGAGCTCTGGGGCCAACGTCCTGACTTTC. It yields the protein CASSYLFRRWGKSSGANVLTF.

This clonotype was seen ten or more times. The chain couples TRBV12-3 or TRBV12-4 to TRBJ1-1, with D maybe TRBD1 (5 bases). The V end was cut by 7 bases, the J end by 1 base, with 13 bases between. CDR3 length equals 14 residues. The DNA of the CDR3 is TGTGCCAGCAACTCCGGGACTGGGAACACTGAAGCTTTCTTT. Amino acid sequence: CASNSGTGNTEAFF.

The CDR3 here is CSVYQGLAGGPISDEQFF. The CDR3 coding sequence is TGCAGCGTATACCAGGGACTAGCGGGAGGGCCAATCTCAGATGAGCAGTTCTTC. The chain links TRBV29-1 to TRBJ2-1, with 16 bases lining up with TRBD2. V lost 6 bases to trimming and J lost 8 bases; unmatched junction nucleotides: 16. CDR3 length equals 18 residues. The germline CDR1 and CDR2 sequences are SQVTM and ANQGSEA.

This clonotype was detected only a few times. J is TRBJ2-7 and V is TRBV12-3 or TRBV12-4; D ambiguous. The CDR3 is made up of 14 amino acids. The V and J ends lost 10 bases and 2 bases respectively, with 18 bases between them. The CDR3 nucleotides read TGTGCCACCCGTCGCGCGGAGCCGGCCTACGAGCAGTACTTC. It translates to CATRRAEPAYEQYF.

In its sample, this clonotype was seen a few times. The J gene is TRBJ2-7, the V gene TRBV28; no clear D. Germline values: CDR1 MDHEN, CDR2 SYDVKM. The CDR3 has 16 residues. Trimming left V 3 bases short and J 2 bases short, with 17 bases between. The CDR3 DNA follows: TGTGCCAGCAGTTTTCCCCCTCAAAGGGTAACCTACGAGCAGTACTTC. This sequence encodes CASSFPPQRVTYEQYF.

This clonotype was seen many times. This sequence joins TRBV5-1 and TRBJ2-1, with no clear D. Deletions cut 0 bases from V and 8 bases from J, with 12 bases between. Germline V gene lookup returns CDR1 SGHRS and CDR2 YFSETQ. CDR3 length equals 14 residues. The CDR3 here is CASSLAVAVDEQFF. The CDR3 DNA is TGCGCCAGCAGCTTGGCAGTGGCGGTTGATGAGCAGTTCTTC.

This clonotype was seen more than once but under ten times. The CDR3 is CASSPEREMGPWYF. For the CDR3, the DNA is TGTGCCAGCAGCCCAGAGCGGGAGATGGGGCCTTGGTATTTT. The V and J genes are TRBV7-2 and TRBJ2-3; TRBD2 aligns across 8 bases. Trimming took 5 bases from V and 14 from J; bases not matched to a gene: 15. The CDR3 has 14 amino acids. CDR1 is SGHTA, CDR2 FQGNSA, per germline. The full variable domain, its missing parts supplied by reference TRBV7-2 and TRBJ2-3, is GAGVSQSPSNKVTEKGKDVELRCDPISGHTALYWYRQSLGQGLEFLIYFQGNSAPDKSGLPSDRFSAERTGGSVSTLTIQRTQQEDSAVYLCASSPEREMGPWYFGPGTRLTVL.

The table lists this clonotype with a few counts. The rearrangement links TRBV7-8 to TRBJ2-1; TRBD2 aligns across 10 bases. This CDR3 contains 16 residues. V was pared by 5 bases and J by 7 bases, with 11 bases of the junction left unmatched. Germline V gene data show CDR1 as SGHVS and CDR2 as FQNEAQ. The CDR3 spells CASSLLLAGDLNEQFF. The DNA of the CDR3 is TGTGCCAGCAGCCTCCTCCTAGCGGGAGACTTGAATGAGCAGTTCTTC.

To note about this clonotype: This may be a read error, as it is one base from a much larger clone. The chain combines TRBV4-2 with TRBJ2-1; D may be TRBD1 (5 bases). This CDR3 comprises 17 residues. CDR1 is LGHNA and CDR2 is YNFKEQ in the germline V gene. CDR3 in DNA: TGTGCCAACAGCCAAGACGGAAGGGGTAGCTCCTACAATGAGCAGTTCTTC. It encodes CANSQDGRGSSYNEQFF.

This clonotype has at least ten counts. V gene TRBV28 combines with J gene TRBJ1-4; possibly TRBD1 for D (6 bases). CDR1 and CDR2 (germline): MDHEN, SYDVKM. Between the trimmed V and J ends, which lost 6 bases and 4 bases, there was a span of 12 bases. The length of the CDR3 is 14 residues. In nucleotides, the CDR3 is TGTGCCAGCAGACAACAGGGAGGTAATGAAAAACTGTTTTTT. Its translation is CASRQQGGNEKLFF. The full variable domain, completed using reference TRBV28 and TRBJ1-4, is DVKVTQSSRYLVKRTGEKVFLECVQDMDHENMFWYRQDPGLGLRLIYFSYDVKMKEKGDIPEGYSVSREKKERFSLILESASTNQTSMYLCASRQQGGNEKLFFGSGTQLSVL.

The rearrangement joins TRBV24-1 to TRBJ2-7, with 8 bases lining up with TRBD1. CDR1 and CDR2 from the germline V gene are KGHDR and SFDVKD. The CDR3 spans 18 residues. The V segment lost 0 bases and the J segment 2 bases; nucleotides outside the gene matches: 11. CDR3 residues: CATSDLRGQDRVPYEQYF. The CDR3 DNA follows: TGTGCCACCAGTGATTTGCGAGGTCAGGACAGGGTTCCCTACGAGCAGTACTTC.

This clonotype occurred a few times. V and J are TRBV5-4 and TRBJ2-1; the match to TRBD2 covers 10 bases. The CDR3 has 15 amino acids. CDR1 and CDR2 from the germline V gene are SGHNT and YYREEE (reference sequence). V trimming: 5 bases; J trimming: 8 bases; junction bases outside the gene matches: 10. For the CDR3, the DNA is TGTGCCAGCAGGCCCTCTAGCGGGAGAGGTGATGAGCAGTTCTTC. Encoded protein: CASRPSSGRGDEQFF.